These 15 T cell receptor beta chains were sequenced from one sample in a study of technical replicates of blood from several donors. The table came from immunoSEQ multiplex PCR; TCRdb's copy has only in-frame clones and leaves some out. The data contain approximately 87,000 clones, about 91% of them singletons. Input material: T cells isolated from PBMCs. Receptors were obtained from a human donor in good health. Some clones in this sample may be carry-over from other donors' samples.

The CDR3: CASSVGGQGYEQYF. The CDR3 DNA follows: TGTGCCAGCAGCGTAGGGGGACAGGGATACGAGCAGTACTTC. The chain links TRBV9 to TRBJ2-7; 9 bases agree with TRBD1. There are 14 residues in the CDR3. CDR1 and CDR2 (germline): SGDLS, YYNGEE. V lost 0 bases and J lost 4; bases outside the gene matches: 2.

This chain joins TRBV7-3 and TRBJ2-3; 9 positions agree with TRBD1. The CDR3 runs to 15 residues. CDR1 is SGHTA and CDR2 is FQGTGA in the germline V gene. After removal of 5 bases from V and 1 base from J, the junction contained 4 bases not matched to a gene. CDR3 nucleotide sequence: TGTGCCAGCAGCCGGGGACAGGGACGCACAGATACGCAGTATTTT. This gives the protein CASSRGQGRTDTQYF.

The gene calls are TRBV18 and TRBJ1-5; D unclear. Germline V gives CDR1 KGHSH, CDR2 LQKENI. V lost 2 bases and J lost 7, with 9 bases in between. CDR3 length: 13 amino acids. CDR3 sequence: CASSPRGGQPQHF. The CDR3 DNA reads TGTGCCAGCTCACCAAGAGGAGGGCAGCCCCAGCATTTT.

This clone showed up just a few times. The rearrangement joins TRBV27 to TRBJ2-7, with D possibly matching TRBD2 (6 bases). This CDR3 spans 15 amino acids. Germline V gene sequence: CDR1 MNHEY, CDR2 SMNVEV (reference sequence). V shed 2 bases and J shed 4 bases, with 15 bases lying between them. CDR3 loop: CASSLVASASYEQYF. The CDR3 region has the DNA TGTGCCAGCAGTTTAGTGGCTAGCGCTTCATACGAGCAGTACTTC.

Here the CDR3 DNA reads TGTGCCAGCCGGGAGGTTCCCCACTACGAGCAGTACTTC. Translation gives CASREVPHYEQYF. V usage is TRBV7-9 and J usage is TRBJ2-5, with 7 bases identical to TRBD2. The J call may not be correct, given that the DNA end is closer to TRBJ2-7. Germline loops: CDR1 SEHNR, CDR2 FQNEAQ (reference sequence). CDR3 size: 13 residues.

This clone has just one count. This CDR3 is CASSLTGILGEQFF. In nucleotides, the CDR3 is TGTGCCAGCAGTTTAACAGGGATACTCGGTGAGCAGTTCTTC. V gene TRBV28 combines with J gene TRBJ2-1, with D possibly TRBD1 on 6 matching bases. CDR3 size: 14 residues. The germline V and J ends were trimmed by 2 bases and 9 bases, with 14 bases remaining between them. The V gene's germline CDR1 is MDHEN and CDR2 SYDVKM.

The chain links TRBV19 to TRBJ1-1, with TRBD1 identical over 8 bases. Losses at the gene ends were 0 bases for V and 8 bases for J; bases not matched to a gene: 5. Per the germline V gene, CDR1 is LNHDA and CDR2 is SQIVND (reference sequence). This CDR3 contains 14 residues. CDR3 DNA sequence: TGTGCCAGTAGTATAGAGACAGGGGCCGCAGAAGCTTTCTTT. Translating it yields CASSIETGAAEAFF.

The chain links TRBV5-4 to TRBJ2-7; TRBD1 matches 8 bases. Germline V gives CDR1 SGHNT, CDR2 YYREEE (reference sequence). The CDR3 length is 15 residues. V lost 5 bases, J lost 3 bases, and 10 bases stayed unmatched. CDR3 amino acids: CASSPGGQGYYEQYF. The CDR3 nucleotides are TGTGCCAGCAGTCCCGGAGGACAGGGCTACTACGAGCAGTACTTC.

The rearrangement joins TRBV7-8 to TRBJ1-5, with a tentative D call TRBD1 (6 bases). V was pared by 5 bases and J by 4 bases, with 9 bases between. The V gene's germline CDR1 is SGHVS and CDR2 FQNEAQ. This CDR3 has 13 residues. This chain's CDR3 is CASSLQGNQPQHF. For the CDR3, the DNA is TGTGCCAGCAGCCTTCAGGGGAATCAGCCCCAGCATTTT.

V gene TRBV19 combines with J gene TRBJ1-5; D possibly corresponds to TRBD1 (6 bases). The CDR3 length is 15 residues. Germline CDR1 is LNHDA and CDR2 is SQIVND (reference sequence). V dropped 1 base and J dropped 3 bases, with 10 bases sitting between them. CDR3 amino acids: CASSIGDRINQPQHF. The CDR3 DNA is TGTGCCAGTAGTATAGGTGACAGGATCAATCAGCCCCAGCATTTT.

This chain links TRBV5-4 with TRBJ1-4, with D perhaps TRBD1 (6 bases). The V and J ends lost 4 bases and 8 bases respectively, with 15 bases between them. The CDR3 spans 14 residues. The V gene's germline CDR1 is SGHNT and CDR2 YYREEE (reference sequence). CDR3 bases: TGTGCCAGCAGCCTATACAGGGATGGCGAAAAACTGTTTTTT. This codes for CASSLYRDGEKLFF.

V is TRBV28 and J is TRBJ1-3; perhaps TRBD1 as D (6 bases). CDR1 and CDR2 (germline): MDHEN, SYDVKM. With 7 bases removed from V and 3 bases from J, the gap between germline ends came to 16 bases. The CDR3 totals 15 residues. The CDR3 DNA is TGTGCCAGCAAGTCGCAGGGGTCTTTTGGAAACACCATATATTTT. Its translation: CASKSQGSFGNTIYF.

With regard to this clone: Other DNA sequences of this sample code for an identical CDR3. V is TRBV27 and J is TRBJ1-1; the D is unclear. This CDR3 is 13 amino acids long. The ends were cut back, 3 bases at V and 1 base at J, with 6 bases in the middle. Looked up from germline, CDR1 is MNHEY and CDR2 is SMNVEV (reference sequence). CDR3 nucleotide sequence: TGTGCCAGCAGTTTCTCAGGGAACACTGAAGCTTTCTTT. Protein product: CASSFSGNTEAFF.

The chain uses TRBV5-4 and TRBJ2-5; 12 bases are a match to TRBD2. This CDR3 contains 17 residues. V shed 4 bases and J 1 base; nucleotides not matched to a gene: 8. CDR1 is SGHNT, CDR2 YYREEE, per germline (reference sequence). CDR3 coding DNA: TGTGCCAGCAGCCGGCGGACTAGCGGGATTGTCCAAGAGACCCAGTACTTC. Its translation is CASSRRTSGIVQETQYF.

This clone showed up just a few times. This chain uses TRBV6-6 with TRBJ1-1, with D tentatively TRBD1 (6 bases). The CDR3 spans 12 residues. CDR1 is MNHNY, CDR2 SVGAGI, per germline (reference sequence). Trimming stripped 5 bases from V and 7 bases from J, with 11 bases between. CDR3 DNA sequence: TGTGCCAGCAGTCAGGGGACAAGTGAAGCTTTCTTT. Protein product: CASSQGTSEAFF.